This T cell receptor beta chain is drawn from a study of T cells after yellow fever vaccination (dated by TCRdb to about 2019). About the study as a whole: Libraries from fractions with low cell numbers were prepared with the SMART-Seq v4 Ultra Low Input RNA kit. To follow T-cell clones before and after primary and booster YFV17D yellow fever vaccination, bulk TCR alpha and beta repertoires were sequenced over time. The cohort comprised two healthy male donors, one aged 18 to 29 and one aged 30 to 40 years. Blood was collected at multiple timepoints before and after primary and secondary immunization, and bulk PBMC replicates and cell subsets were isolated.

TCR cDNA was synthesized by 5'RACE template switching, which introduced a universal primer site and unique molecular identifiers. Priming of cDNA synthesis was performed from both the TCR alpha and TCR beta constant segments. Library amplification involved two PCR steps, and the second step added sample barcodes and sequencing adapters. Sequencing of libraries was done on Illumina HiSeq 2500 (2x100 bp) or NovaSeq (2x150 bp). Concerning the study's data processing: Reads were demultiplexed and collapsed into UMI consensus sequences with MIGEC, and V(D)J alignment was performed with MiXCR. Vaccine-responding clonotypes were defined with edgeR using replicate PBMC samples, requiring FDR below 0.01 and a log2 fold change above 5 up to day 15. Each bulk clonotype was labeled CD4 or CD8 based on which sequenced repertoire, CD4 or CD8, contained the clonotype at higher abundance. TCRdb ran its own pipeline on the public reads, namely fastp trimming at Q25 and MiXCR clone calling, and kept in-frame beta chains. Merged by CDR3 protein, the rows form single entries marked with the most common genes and DNA. The V and J calls and clone size come from TCRdb's table, not from the authors' own analysis. Recorded for this sample are about 350,000 distinct CDR3 sequences; approximately 8% of them occurred a single time. Clones ranked in the top ten supply approximately 16% of the sample.

Overall study results and their limits: A small share of clonotypes was detected in both CD4 and CD8 compartments, with the overlap likely arising from convergent recombination. The secondary T-cell response was found to be weaker but faster than the primary response, with a peak reached on day 5 rather than on day 15. Because abundant contaminating clonotypes from the bulk population could be contained in FACS-sorted repertoires, computational filtering was required. Because only a couple of donors were included in the study, the extent to which the findings can be generalized is limited. After the booster, most clones that had expanded after primary vaccination were detected again (over 95% of CD4 and around nine tenths of CD8), suggesting broad maintenance of memory.

In regard to this clonotype: Its antigen is not yet known. No clone much larger than this one lies a single base away; base qualities are absent.

The CDR3 sequence holds 15 residues, the cysteine and phenylalanine included. Of all the DNA, just the CDR3 is kept, 45 bases in frame from base 1. V is pared back by 6 bases and J by 2 bases, with 17 bases lying between the germline termini. The CDR1 and CDR2 encoded by the germline V gene (reference sequence) are SGHKS and YYEKEE. The sample's treatment or condition label, in plain terms: live attenuated yellow fever vaccine strain. Two biological replicates of bulk PBMCs were collected at each blood-draw timepoint. A standard Ficoll-Paque protocol was used to isolate PBMCs from peripheral blood. TriZol was used to extract RNA from bulk PBMCs, from CD4 and CD8 fractions, and from dextramer-positive and dextramer-negative fractions.

The chain is made from TRBV5-5 and TRBJ1-1; the D gene identity is not certain. The TCR sequence derives from a man between 18 and 29 years old who received the YFV17D yellow fever vaccine. The input for sequencing was PBMCs, taken 35 to 50 days after the first yellow fever vaccination. The DNA reads TGTGCCAGCACCCGGGTGGTGGCTCTTAACACTGAAGCTTTCTTT. Its protein product is CASTRVVALNTEAFF.